This T cell receptor (beta chain) was retrieved from a study of T cell changes during pregnancy in multiple sclerosis. The junction had 6 bases not matched to a gene; V was cut back by 0 bases and J by 4 bases. The CDR3 length is 15 residues. CDR1 and CDR2 (germline): SGHDT, YYEEEE. Data came from immunoSEQ multiplex PCR; TCRdb stores just in-frame clones and leaves some out. Of around 70,000 clones in the sample, 80% to 95% are singletons; the top ten hold approximately 2.2%. Source: peripheral blood, taken before pregnancy. This rearrangement joins TRBV5-6 to TRBJ1-2; 7 bases agree with TRBD1. The sequence came from a female donor with multiple sclerosis, enrolled in a pregnancy study. Here the CDR3 DNA reads TGTGCCAGCAGCTTGGAGGGGGCCTTTACCTATGGCTACACCTTC. It encodes CASSLEGAFTYGYTF.